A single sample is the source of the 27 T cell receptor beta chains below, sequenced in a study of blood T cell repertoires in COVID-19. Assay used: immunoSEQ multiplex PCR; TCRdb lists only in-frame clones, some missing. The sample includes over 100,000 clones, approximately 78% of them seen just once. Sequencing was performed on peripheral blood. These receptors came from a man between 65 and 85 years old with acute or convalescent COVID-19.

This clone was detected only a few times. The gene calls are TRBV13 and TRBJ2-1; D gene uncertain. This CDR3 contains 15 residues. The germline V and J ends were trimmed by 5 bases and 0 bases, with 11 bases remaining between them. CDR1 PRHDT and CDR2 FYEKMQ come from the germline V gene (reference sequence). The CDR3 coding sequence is TGTGCCAGCAGCGAAACATCCCGCTCCTACAATGAGCAGTTCTTC. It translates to CASSETSRSYNEQFF.

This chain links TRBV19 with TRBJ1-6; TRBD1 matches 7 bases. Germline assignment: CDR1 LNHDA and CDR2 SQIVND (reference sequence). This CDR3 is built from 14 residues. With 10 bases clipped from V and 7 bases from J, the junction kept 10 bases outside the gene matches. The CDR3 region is CATEQGSKNSPLHF. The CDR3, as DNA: TGTGCCACAGAACAGGGGTCCAAAAATTCACCCCTCCACTTT.

CDR3 amino acids: CASSPRRTEDSPLHF. The CDR3 DNA reads as TGTGCCAGCTCACCGCGTAGGACGGAGGATTCACCCCTCCACTTT. The chain is built from TRBV18 and TRBJ1-6, with D unresolved. CDR3 length equals 15 residues. Germline V gene lookup returns CDR1 KGHSH and CDR2 LQKENI. V was cut by 3 bases and J by 8 bases, with 14 bases left in between.

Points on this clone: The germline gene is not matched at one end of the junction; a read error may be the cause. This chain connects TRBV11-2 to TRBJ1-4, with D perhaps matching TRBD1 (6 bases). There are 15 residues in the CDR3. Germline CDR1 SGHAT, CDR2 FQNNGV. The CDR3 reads CASTLGSGHGEKLFF. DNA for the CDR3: TGTGCCAGCACCTTAGGTTCGGGACATGGGGAAAAACTGTTTTTT.

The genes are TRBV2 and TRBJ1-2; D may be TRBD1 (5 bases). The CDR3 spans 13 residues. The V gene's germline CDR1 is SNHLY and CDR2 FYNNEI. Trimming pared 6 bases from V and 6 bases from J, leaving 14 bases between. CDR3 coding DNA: TGTGCCAGCAGGGACGCGGGGCCCAATGGCTACACCTTC. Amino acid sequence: CASRDAGPNGYTF.

The CDR3 nucleotides are TGCACCAGCAGCCAAGTCTACCCATACCCCCAGTACTTC. Amino acid sequence: CTSSQVYPYPQYF. This rearrangement joins TRBV1 to TRBJ2-5; the table's D call, TRBD2, was not checked against the DNA. TRBV1 is a pseudogene locus. The CDR3 totals 13 residues.

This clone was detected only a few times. The DNA for the CDR3 is TGTGCCAGCAGCTTGGGGGGGGGCCGGAGAGATGGCTACACCTTC. It yields the protein CASSLGGGRRDGYTF. The rearrangement joins TRBV5-4 to TRBJ1-2; D is possibly TRBD1 (6 bases). Germline V gene lookup returns CDR1 SGHNT and CDR2 YYREEE (reference sequence). The CDR3 extends over 15 amino acids. Trimming shortened V by 0 bases and J by 6 bases, and 15 bases separated the two germline ends.

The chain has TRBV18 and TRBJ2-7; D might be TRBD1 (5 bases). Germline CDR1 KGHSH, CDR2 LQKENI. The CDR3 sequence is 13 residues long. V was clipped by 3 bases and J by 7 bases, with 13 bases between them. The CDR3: CASSPTAEKEQYF. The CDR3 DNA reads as TGTGCCAGCTCACCGACAGCCGAGAAGGAGCAGTACTTC.

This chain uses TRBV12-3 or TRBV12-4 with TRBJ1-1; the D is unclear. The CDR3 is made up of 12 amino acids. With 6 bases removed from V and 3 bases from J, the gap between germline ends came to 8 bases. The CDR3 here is CASSLQHTEAFF. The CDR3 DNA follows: TGTGCCAGCAGCCTACAGCACACTGAAGCTTTCTTT.

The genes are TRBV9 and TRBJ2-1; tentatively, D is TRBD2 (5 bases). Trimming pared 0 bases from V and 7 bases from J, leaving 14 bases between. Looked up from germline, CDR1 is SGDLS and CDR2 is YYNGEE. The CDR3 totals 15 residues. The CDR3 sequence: CASSVEGSRLNEQFF. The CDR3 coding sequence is TGTGCCAGCAGCGTAGAAGGGAGCCGTTTGAATGAGCAGTTCTTC.

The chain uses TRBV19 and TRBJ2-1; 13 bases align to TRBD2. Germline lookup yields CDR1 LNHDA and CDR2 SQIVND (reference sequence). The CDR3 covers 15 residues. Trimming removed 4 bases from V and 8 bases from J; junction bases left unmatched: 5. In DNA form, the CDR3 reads TGTGCCAGTAGTACCGGGACTAGCGGGGTAGATGAGCAGTTCTTC. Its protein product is CASSTGTSGVDEQFF.

The CDR3 nucleotides read TGCGCCAGCAGCCCAGGGACTCCCGATTCCGAAGCTTTCTTT. Its translation: CASSPGTPDSEAFF. The V and J genes are TRBV4-1 and TRBJ1-1; possibly TRBD1 for D (5 bases). CDR1 is MGHRA, CDR2 YSYEKL, per germline. The V gene lost 4 bases and the J gene lost 8 bases, with 17 bases spanning the gap. This CDR3 has 14 amino acids.

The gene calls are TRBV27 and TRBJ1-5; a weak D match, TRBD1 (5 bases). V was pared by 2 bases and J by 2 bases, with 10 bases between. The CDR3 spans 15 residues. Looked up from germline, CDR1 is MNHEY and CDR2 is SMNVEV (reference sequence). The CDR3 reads CASSLAQGRNQPQHF. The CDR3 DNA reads TGTGCCAGCAGTTTAGCCCAGGGTCGCAATCAGCCCCAGCATTTT.

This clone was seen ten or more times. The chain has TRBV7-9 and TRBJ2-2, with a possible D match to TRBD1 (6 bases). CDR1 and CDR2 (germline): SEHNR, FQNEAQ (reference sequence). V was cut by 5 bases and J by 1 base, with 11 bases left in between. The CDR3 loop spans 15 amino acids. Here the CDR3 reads CASSVSGQNTGELFF. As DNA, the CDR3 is TGTGCCAGCAGCGTATCGGGACAGAACACCGGGGAGCTGTTTTTT.

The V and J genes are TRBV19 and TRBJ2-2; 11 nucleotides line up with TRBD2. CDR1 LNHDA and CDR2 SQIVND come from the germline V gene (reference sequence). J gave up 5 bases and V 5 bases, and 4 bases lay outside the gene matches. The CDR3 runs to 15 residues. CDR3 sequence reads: CASSGTSGPTGELFF. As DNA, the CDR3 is TGTGCCAGTAGTGGGACTAGCGGCCCAACCGGGGAGCTGTTTTTT.

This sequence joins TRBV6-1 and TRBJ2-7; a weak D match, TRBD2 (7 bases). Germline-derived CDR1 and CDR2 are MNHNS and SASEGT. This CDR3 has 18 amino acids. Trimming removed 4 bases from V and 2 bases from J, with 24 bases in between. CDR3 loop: CASSVVLGRRGAAYEQYF. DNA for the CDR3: TGTGCCAGCAGTGTGGTACTCGGTCGTCGGGGGGCGGCCTACGAGCAGTACTTC.

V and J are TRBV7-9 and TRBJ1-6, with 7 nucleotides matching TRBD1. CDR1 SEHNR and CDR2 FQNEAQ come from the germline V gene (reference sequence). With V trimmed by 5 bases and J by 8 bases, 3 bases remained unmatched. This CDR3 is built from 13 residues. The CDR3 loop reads CASSPRGDSPLHF. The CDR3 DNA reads TGTGCCAGCAGCCCCAGGGGGGATTCACCCCTCCACTTT.

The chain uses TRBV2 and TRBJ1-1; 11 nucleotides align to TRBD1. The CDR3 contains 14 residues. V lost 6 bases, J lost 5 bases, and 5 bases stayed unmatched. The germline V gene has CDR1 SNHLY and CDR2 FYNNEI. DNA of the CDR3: TGTGCCAGCAGAAGGGACAGGGGGGGAACTGAAGCTTTCTTT. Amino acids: CASRRDRGGTEAFF.

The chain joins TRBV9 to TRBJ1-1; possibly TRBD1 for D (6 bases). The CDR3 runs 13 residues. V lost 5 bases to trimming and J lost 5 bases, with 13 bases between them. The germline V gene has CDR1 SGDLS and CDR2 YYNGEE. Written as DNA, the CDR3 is TGTGCCAGCAGTAGGGATACAGGGACTGAAGCTTTCTTT. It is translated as CASSRDTGTEAFF.

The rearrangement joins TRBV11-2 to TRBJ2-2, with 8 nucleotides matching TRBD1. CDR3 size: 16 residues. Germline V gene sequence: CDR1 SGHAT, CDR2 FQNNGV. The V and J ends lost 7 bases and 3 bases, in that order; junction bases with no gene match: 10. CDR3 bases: TGTGCCAGCACCTCAAACCCAGGGGGCTACACCGGGGAGCTGTTTTTT. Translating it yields CASTSNPGGYTGELFF.

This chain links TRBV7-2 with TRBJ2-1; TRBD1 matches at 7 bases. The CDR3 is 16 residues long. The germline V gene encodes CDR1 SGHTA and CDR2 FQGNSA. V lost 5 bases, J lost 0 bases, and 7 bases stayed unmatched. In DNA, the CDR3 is TGTGCCAGCAGCCCGATACAGGGGAGCTCCTACAATGAGCAGTTCTTC. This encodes CASSPIQGSSYNEQFF.

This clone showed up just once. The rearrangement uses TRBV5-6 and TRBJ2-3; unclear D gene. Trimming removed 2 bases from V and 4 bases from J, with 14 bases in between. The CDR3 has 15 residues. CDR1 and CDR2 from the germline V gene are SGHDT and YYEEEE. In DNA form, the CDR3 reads TGTGCCAGCAGCTTTAGTATGAATCGCGCAGATACGCAGTATTTT. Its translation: CASSFSMNRADTQYF.

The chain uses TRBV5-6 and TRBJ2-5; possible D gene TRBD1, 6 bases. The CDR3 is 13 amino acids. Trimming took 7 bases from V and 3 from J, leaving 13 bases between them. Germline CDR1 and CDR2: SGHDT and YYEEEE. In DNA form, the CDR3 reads TGTGCCAGCGGGGACACGCTAAAAGAGACCCAGTACTTC. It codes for CASGDTLKETQYF.

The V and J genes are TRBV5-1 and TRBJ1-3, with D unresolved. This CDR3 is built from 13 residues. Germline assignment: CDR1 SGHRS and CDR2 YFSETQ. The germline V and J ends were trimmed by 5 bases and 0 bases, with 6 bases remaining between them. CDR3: CASRHSSGNTIYF. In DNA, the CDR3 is TGCGCCAGCAGGCACAGCTCTGGAAACACCATATATTTT.

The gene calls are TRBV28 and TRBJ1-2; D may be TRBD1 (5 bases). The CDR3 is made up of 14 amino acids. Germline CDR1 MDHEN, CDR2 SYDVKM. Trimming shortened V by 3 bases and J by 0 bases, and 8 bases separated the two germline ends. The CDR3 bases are TGTGCCAGCAGTTTTGGGGCGTCTAACTATGGCTACACCTTC. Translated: CASSFGASNYGYTF.

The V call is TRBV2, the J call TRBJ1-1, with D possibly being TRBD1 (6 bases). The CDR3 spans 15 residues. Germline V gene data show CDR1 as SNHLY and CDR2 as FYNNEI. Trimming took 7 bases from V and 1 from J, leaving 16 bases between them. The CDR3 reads CASTQTGRGNTEAFF. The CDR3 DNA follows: TGTGCCAGCACCCAAACGGGCAGGGGGAACACTGAAGCTTTCTTT.

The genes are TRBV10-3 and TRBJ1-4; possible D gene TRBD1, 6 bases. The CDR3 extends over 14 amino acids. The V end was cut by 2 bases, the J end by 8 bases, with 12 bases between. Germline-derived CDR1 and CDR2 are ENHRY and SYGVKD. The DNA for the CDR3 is TGTGCCATCAGTGAGGGGGGGGCAATCGAAAAACTGTTTTTT. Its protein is CAISEGGAIEKLFF.